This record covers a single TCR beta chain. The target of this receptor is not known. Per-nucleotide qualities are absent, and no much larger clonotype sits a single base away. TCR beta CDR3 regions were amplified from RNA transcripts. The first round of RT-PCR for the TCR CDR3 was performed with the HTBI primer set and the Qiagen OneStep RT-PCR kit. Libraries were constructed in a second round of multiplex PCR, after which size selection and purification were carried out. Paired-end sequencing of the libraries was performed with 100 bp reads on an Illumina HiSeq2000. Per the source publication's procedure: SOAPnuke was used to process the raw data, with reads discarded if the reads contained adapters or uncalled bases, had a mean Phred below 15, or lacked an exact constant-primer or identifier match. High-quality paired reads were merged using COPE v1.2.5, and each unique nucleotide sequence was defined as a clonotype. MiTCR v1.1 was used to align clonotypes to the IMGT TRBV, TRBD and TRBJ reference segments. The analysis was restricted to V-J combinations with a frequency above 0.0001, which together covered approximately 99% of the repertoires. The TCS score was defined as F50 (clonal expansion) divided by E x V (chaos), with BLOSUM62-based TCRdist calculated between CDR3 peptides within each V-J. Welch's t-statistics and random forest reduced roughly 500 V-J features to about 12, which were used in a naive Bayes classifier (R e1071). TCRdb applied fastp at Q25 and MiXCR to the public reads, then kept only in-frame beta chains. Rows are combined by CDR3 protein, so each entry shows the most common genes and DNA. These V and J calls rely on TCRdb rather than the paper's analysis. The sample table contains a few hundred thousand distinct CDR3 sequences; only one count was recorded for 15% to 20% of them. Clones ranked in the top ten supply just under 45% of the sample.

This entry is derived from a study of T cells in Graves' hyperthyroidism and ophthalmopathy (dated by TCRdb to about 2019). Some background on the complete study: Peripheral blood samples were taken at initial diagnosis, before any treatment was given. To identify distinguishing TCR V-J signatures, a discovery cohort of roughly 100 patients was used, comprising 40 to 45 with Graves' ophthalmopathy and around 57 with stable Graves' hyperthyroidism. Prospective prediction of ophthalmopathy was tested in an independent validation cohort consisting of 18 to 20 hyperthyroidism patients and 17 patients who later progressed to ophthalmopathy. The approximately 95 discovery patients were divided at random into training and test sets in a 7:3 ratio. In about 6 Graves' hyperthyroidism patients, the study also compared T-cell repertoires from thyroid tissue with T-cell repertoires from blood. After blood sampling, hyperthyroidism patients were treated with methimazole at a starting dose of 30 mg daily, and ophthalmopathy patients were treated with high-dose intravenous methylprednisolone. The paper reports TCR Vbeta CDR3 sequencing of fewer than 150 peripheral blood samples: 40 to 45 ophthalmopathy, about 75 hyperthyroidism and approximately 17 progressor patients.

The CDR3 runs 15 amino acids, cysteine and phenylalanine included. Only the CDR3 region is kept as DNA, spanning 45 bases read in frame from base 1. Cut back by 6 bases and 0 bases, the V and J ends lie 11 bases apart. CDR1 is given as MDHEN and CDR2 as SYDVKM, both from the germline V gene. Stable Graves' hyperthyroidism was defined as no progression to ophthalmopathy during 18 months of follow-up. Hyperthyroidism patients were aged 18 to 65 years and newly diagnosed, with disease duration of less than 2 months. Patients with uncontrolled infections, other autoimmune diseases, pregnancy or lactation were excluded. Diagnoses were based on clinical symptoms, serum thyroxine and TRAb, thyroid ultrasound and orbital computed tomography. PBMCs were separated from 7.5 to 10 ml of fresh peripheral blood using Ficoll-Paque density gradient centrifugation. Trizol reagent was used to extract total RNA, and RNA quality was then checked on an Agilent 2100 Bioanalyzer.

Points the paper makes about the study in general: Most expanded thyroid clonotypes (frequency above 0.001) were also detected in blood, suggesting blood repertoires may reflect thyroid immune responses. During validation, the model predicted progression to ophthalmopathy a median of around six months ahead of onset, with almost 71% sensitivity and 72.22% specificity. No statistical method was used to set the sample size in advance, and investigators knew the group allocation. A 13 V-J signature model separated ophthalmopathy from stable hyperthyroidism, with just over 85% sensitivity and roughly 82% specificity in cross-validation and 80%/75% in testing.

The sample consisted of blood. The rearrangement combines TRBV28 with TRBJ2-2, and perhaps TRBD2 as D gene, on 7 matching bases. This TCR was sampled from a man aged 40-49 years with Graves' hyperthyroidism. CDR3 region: CASRGGGANTGELFF. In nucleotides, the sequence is TGTGCCAGCAGGGGGGGGGGCGCGAACACCGGGGAGCTGTTTTTT. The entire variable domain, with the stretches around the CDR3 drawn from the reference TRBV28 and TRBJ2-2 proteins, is DVKVTQSSRYLVKRTGEKVFLECVQDMDHENMFWYRQDPGLGLRLIYFSYDVKMKEKGDIPEGYSVSREKKERFSLILESASTNQTSMYLCASRGGGANTGELFFGEGSRLTVL.